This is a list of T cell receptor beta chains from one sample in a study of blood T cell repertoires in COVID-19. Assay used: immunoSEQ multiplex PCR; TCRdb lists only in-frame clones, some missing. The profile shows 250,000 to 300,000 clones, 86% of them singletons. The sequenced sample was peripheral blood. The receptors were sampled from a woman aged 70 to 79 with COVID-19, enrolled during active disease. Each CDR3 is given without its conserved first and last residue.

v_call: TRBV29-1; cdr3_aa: SVVGLDYNEQF
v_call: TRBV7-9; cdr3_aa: ASSRGTSETQY
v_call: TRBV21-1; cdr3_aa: ASSKGLGGLLGPYEQY
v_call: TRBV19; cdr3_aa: ASILRDSNTGELF
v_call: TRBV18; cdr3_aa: ASSPQAAGAF
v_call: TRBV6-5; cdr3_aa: ASLGGSSYNEQF
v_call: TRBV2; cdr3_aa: ASSAPGVSNQPQH
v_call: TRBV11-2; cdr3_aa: ASSLGGTTGNTIY
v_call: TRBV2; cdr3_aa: ASRADSSQRGYT
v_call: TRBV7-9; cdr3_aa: ASSLTKGAGDNSPLH
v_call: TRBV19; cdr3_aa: ASSISGTGYFGANVLT
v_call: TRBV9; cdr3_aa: ASSVGPGGEGDTQY
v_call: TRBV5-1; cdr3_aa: ASSLTSRRDTEAF
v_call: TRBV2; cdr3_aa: ASSVQGNEKLF
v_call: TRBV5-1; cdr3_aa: ASSSGQGTGTEAF
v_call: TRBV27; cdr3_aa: ASSSSPPGQPPA
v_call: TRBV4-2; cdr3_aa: ASSQASQGRRTEAF
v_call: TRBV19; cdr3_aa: ASSMDSYSSYNSPLH
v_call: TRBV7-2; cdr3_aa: ASSPGLARETQY
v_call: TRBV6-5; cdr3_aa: ASSYYAGAPRDTQY
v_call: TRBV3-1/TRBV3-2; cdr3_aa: ASSQDSSGGPYNEQF
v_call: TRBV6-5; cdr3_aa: ASSYSGASGNTIY
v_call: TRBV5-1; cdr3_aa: ASSTGDSYNEQF
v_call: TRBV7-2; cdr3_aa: ASSSQGATEAF
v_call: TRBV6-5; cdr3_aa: ASSYSAGGSYEQY
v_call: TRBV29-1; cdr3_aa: SVEAGGTGANVLT
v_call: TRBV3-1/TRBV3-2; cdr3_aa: ASSLNRGGTDTQY
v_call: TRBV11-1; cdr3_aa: ASSLGRPDTQY
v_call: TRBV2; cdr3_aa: ASSENRLQGAF
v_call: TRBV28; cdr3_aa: ASRRRGLDEQF
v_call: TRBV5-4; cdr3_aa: ASSPPGQGRTRPH
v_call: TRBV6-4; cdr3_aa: ASSEMDSRGRGYNEQF
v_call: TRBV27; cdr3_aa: ASSLSASGANVLT
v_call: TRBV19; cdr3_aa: ASSPHSGFNQPQH
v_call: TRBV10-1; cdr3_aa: ASQAGPYSPLH
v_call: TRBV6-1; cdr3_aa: ASSDGGSLETQY
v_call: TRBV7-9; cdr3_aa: ASSLTSGESDNEQF
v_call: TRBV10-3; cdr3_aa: AISGNDRSEQF
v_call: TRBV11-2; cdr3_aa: ASSPRGLSWLEKLF
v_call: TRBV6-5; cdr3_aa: ASKPGYNTEAF
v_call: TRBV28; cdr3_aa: ASNYLRGVSNQPQH
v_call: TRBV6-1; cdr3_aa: ASSENSLTDTQY
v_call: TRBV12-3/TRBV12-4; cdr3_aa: ASSLAINQPQH
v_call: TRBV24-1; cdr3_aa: ATSDFDSPKF
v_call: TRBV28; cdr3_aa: ASSIGEYGYT
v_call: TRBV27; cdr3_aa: ASRVVFAATQETQY
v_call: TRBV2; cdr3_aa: ASSRLRQETQY
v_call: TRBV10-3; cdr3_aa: AISESLERGGPGELF
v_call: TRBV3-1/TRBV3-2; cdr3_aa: ASSRDRVDSPLH
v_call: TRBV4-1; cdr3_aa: ASSHLGLATDTQY
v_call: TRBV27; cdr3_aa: ASRTRGYT
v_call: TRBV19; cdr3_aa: ASTLGRDRAYEQY
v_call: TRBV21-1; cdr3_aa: ASSDPPGTDYTEAF
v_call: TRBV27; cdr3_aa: ASSLNRVREKLF
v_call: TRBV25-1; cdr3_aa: ASSERRTGVNQPQH